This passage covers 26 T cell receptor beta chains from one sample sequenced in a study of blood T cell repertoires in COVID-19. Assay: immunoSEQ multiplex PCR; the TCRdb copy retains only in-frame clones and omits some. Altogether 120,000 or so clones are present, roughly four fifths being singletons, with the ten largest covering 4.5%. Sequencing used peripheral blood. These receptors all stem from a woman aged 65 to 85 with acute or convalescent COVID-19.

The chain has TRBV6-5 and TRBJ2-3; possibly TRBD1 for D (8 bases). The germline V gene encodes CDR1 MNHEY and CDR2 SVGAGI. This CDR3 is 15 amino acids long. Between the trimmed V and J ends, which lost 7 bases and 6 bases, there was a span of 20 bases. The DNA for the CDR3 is TGTGCCAGCAAGAACACAGGGGGGGGGAGTGATACGCAGTATTTT. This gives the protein CASKNTGGGSDTQYF.

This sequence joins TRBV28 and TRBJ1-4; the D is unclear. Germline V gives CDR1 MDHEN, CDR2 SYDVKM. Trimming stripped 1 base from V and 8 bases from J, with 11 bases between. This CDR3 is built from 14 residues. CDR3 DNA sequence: TGTGCCAGCAGTTTATTACAGACGGGGGAAAAACTGTTTTTT. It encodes CASSLLQTGEKLFF.

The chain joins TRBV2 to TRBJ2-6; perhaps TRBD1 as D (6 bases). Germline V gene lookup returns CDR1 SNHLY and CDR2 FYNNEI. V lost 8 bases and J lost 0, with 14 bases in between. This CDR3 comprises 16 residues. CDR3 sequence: CASEVGAVSGANVLTF. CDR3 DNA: TGTGCCAGCGAAGTGGGGGCCGTCTCTGGGGCCAACGTCCTGACTTTC.

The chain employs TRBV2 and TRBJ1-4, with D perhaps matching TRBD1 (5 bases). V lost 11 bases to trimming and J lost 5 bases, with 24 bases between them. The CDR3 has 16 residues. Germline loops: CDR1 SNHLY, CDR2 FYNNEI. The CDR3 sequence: CAAKQMGGPSNEKLFF. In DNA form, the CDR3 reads TGTGCCGCAAAACAAATGGGGGGTCCCTCAAATGAAAAACTGTTTTTT.

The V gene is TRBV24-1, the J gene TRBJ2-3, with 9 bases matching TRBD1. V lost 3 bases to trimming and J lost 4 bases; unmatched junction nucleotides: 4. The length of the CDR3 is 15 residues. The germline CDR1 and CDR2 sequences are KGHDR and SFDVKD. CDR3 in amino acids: CATSDPGQGSDTQYF. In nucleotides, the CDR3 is TGTGCCACCAGTGATCCGGGACAGGGCTCAGATACGCAGTATTTT.

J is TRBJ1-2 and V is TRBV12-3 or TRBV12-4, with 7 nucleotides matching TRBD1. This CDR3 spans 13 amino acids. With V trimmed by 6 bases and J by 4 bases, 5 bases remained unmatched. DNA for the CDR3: TGTGCCAGCAGCTCAGGGGGAGGCTATGGCTACACCTTC. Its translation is CASSSGGGYGYTF.

CDR3 sequence reads: CASSPYTSVEGEFF. The CDR3 DNA follows: TGTGCCAGCAGCCCCTATACTAGCGTGGAGGGGGAGTTCTTC. J is TRBJ2-1 and V is TRBV5-4, with D perhaps TRBD2 (7 bases). CDR1 and CDR2 (germline): SGHNT, YYREEE (reference sequence). The CDR3 loop spans 14 amino acids. V was cut by 4 bases and J by 14 bases, with 22 bases left in between.

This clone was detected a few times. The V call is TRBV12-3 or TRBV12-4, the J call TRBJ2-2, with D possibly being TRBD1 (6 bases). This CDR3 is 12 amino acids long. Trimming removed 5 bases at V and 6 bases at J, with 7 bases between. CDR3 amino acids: CASSTGPGELFF. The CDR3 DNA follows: TGTGCCAGCAGTACAGGGCCCGGGGAGCTGTTTTTT.

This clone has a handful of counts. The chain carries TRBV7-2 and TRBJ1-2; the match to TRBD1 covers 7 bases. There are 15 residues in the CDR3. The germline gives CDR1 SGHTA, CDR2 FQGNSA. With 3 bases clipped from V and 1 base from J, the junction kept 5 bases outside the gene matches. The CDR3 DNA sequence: TGTGCCAGCAGCTTCCAGGGGGGAAGTAACTATGGCTACACCTTC. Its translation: CASSFQGGSNYGYTF.

The DNA of the CDR3 is TGTGCCACCAGCCGGGACAGGGGCTACGAGCAGTACGTC. This codes for CATSRDRGYEQYV. The chain uses TRBV15 and TRBJ2-7; 10 bases fit TRBD1. Germline values: CDR1 LNHNV, CDR2 YYDKDF (reference sequence). V shed 5 bases and J 3 bases; nucleotides not matched to a gene: 1. The CDR3 totals 13 residues.

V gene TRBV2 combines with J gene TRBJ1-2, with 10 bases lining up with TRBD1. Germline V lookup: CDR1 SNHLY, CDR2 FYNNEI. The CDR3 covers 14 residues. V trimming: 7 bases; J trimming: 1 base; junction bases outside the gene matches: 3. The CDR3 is CASTGQGINYGYTF. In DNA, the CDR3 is TGTGCCAGCACGGGACAGGGGATTAACTATGGCTACACCTTC.

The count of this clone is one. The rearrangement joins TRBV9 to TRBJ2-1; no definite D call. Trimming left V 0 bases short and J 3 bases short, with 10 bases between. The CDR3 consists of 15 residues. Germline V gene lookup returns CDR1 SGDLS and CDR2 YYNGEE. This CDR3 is CASSVAGDFYNEQFF. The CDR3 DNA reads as TGTGCCAGCAGCGTAGCTGGAGACTTCTACAATGAGCAGTTCTTC. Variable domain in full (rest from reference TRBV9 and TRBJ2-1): DSGVTQTPKHLITATGQRVTLRCSPRSGDLSVYWYQQSLDQGLQFLIQYYNGEERAKGNILERFSAQQFPDLHSELNLSSLELGDSALYFCASSVAGDFYNEQFFGPGTRLTVL.

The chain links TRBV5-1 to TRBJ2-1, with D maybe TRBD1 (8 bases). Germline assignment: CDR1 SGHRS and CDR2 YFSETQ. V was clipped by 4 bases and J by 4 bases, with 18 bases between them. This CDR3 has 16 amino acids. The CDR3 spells CASSGMDREGYNEQFF. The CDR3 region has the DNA TGCGCCAGCAGCGGGATGGACAGGGAGGGATACAATGAGCAGTTCTTC.

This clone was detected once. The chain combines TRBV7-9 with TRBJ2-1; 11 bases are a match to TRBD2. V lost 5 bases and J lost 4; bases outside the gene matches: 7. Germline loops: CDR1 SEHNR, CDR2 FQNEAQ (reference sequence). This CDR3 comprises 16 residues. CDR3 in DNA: TGTGCCAGCAGCCCGGAACTAGCGGGGGCGTACAATGAGCAGTTCTTC. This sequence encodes CASSPELAGAYNEQFF.

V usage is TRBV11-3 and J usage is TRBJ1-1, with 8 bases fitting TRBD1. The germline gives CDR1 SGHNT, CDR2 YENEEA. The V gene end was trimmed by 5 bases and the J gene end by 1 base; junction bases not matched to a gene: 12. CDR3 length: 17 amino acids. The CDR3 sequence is CASSKGQGLPKNTEAFF. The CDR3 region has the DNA TGTGCCAGCAGCAAAGGACAGGGACTACCTAAGAACACTGAAGCTTTCTTT.

The DNA of the CDR3 is TGTGCCAGCAGTCTGGAAAGCGAGGAGACCCAGTACTTC. It specifies CASSLESEETQYF. The chain joins TRBV5-4 to TRBJ2-5, with D uncertain. Germline lookup yields CDR1 SGHNT and CDR2 YYREEE (reference sequence). The V end was cut by 5 bases, the J end by 5 bases, with 13 bases between. CDR3 length equals 13 residues.

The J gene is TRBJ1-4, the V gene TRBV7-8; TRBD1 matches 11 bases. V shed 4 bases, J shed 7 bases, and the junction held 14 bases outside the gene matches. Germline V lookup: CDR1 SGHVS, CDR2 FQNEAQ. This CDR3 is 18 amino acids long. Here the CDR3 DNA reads TGTGCCAGCAGCTCAAGCCCCGGGACAGGGGGGCGGAGTGAAAAACTGTTTTTT. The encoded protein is CASSSSPGTGGRSEKLFF.

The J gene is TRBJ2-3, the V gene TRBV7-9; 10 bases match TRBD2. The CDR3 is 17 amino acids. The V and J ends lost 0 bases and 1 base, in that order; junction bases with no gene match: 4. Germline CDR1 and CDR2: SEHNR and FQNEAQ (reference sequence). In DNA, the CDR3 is TGTGCCAGCAGCTTAGCGAGCGGGGGGGCTCGCACAGATACGCAGTATTTT. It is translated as CASSLASGGARTDTQYF.

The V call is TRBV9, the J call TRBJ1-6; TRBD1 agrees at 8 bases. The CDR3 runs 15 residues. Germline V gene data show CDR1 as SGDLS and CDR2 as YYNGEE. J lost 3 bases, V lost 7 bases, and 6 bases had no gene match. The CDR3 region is CASSFGTGYNSPLHF. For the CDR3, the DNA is TGTGCCAGCTCCTTCGGGACAGGCTATAATTCACCCCTCCACTTT.

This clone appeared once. The CDR3 sequence: CASSLDGGAEDTQYF. The CDR3 nucleotides are TGCGCCAGCAGCTTGGACGGGGGGGCCGAAGATACGCAGTATTTT. The chain is built from TRBV5-1 and TRBJ2-3; 8 nucleotides line up with TRBD2. CDR3 length: 15 residues. V lost 0 bases, J lost 5 bases, and 5 bases stayed unmatched. CDR1 and CDR2 from the germline V gene are SGHRS and YFSETQ.

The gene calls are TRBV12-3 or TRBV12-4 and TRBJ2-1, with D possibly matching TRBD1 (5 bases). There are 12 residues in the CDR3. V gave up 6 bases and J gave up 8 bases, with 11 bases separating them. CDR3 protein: CASSPGWDEQFF. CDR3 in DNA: TGTGCCAGCAGCCCAGGGTGGGATGAGCAGTTCTTC.

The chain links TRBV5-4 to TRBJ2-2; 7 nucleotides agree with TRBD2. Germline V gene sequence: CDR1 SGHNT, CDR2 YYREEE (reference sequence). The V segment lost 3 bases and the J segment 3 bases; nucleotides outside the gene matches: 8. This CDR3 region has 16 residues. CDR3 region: CASSWGGAADTGELFF. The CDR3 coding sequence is TGTGCCAGCAGCTGGGGGGGAGCGGCAGACACCGGGGAGCTGTTTTTT.

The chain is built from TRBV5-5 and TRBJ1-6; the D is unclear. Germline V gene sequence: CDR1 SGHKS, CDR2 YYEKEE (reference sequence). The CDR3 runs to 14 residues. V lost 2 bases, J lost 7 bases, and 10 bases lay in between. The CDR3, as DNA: TGTGCCAGCAGCTTTCTCGACTGGAATTCACCCCTCCACTTT. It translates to CASSFLDWNSPLHF.

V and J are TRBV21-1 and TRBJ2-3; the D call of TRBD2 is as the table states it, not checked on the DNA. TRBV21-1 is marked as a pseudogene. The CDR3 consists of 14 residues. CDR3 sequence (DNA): TGTGCCAGCCGGCCCCGCCGGGTCACAGATACGCAGTATTTT. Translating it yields CASRPRRVTDTQYF.

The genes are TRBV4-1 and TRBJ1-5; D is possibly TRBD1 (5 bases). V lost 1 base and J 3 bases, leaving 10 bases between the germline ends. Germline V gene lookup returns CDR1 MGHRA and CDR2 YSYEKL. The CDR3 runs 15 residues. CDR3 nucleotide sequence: TGCGCCAGCAGCCAAGGGCAGGGCAACAATCAGCCCCAGCATTTT. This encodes CASSQGQGNNQPQHF.

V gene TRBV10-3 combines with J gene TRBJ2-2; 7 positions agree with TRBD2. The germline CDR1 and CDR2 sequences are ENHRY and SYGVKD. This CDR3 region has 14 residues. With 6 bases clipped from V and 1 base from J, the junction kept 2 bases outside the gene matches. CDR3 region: CAIRASGNTGELFF. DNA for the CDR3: TGTGCCATCAGGGCTAGCGGGAACACCGGGGAGCTGTTTTTT.